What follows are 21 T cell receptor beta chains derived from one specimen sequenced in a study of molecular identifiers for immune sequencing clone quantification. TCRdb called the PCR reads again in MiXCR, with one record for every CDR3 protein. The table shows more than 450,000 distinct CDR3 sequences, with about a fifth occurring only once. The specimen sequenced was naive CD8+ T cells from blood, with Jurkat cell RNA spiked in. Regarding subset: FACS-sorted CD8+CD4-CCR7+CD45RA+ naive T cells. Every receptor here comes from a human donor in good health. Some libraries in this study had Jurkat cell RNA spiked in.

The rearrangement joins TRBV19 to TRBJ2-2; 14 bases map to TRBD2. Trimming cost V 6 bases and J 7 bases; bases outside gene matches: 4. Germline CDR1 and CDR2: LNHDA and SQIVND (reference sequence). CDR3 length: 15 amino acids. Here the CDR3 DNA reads TGTGCCAGTAGGACTAGCGGGAGGGCCGGCGGGGAGCTGTTTTTT. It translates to CASRTSGRAGGELFF.

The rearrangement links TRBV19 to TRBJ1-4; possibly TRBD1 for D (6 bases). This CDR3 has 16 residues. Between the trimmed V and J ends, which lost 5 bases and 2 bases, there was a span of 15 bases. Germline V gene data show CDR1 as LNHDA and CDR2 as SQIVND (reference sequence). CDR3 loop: CASSPRLTGTNEKLFF. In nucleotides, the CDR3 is TGTGCCAGTAGTCCAAGATTAACAGGGACTAATGAAAAACTGTTTTTT.

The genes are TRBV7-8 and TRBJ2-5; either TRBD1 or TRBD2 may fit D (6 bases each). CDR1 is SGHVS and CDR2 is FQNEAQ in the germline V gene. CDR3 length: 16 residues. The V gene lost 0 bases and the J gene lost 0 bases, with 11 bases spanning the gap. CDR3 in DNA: TGTGCCAGCAGCTTAGCCCGAGGGGGGTACCAAGAGACCCAGTACTTC. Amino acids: CASSLARGGYQETQYF.

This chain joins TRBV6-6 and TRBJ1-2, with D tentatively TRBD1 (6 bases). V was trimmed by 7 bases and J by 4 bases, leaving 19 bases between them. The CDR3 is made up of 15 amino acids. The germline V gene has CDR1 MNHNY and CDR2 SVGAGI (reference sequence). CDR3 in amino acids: CASNSTEEGGYGYTF. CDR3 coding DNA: TGTGCCAGCAATAGCACGGAGGAGGGGGGCTATGGCTACACCTTC.

The CDR3 region has the DNA TGTGCCAGCAGCGGATGGCCTAGCGGGAGTCTGGAGCAGTACTTC. Translation gives CASSGWPSGSLEQYF. The chain recombines TRBV7-9 with TRBJ2-7, with 10 bases aligning to TRBD2. The CDR3 extends over 15 amino acids. Trimming removed 5 bases from V and 7 bases from J; junction bases left unmatched: 11. Germline V gives CDR1 SEHNR, CDR2 FQNEAQ (reference sequence).

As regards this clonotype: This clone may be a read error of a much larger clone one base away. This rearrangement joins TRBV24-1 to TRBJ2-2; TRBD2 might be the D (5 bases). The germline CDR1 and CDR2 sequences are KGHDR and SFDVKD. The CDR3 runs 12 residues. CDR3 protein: CATRGYTGEPFF. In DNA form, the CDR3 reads TGTGCCACCAGAGGTTACACCGGGGAGCCGTTTTTT.

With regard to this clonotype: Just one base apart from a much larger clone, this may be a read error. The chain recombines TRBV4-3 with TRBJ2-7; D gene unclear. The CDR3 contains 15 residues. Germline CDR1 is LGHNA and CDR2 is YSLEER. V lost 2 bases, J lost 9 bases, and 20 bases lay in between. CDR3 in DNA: TGCGCCAGCAGCCAACTCTCCGGGTCCGGTGACGGGCAGTACTTC. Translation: CASSQLSGSGDGQYF.

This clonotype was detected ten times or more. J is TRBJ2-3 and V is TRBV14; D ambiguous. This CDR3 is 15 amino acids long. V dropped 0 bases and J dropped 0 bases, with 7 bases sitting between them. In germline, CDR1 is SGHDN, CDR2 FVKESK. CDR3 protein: CASSQDPYSTDTQYF. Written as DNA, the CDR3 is TGTGCCAGCAGCCAAGACCCATACAGCACAGATACGCAGTATTTT.

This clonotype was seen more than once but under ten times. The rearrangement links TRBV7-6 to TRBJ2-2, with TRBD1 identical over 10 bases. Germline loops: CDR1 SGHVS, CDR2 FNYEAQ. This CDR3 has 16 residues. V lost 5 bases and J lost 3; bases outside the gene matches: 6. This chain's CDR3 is CASSPRQGADTGELFF. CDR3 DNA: TGTGCCAGCAGCCCTCGACAGGGGGCCGACACCGGGGAGCTGTTTTTT.

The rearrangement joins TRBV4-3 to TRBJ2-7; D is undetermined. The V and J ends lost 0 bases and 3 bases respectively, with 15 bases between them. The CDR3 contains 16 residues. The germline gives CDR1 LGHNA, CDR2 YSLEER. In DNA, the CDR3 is TGCGCCAGCAGCCAAGATATAACTCAAAGGTACTACGAGCAGTACTTC. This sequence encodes CASSQDITQRYYEQYF.

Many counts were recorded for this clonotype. The CDR3 coding sequence is TGCAGCGTCGATAGGGGGTTTGAGCAGTTCTTC. This codes for CSVDRGFEQFF. The chain has TRBV29-1 and TRBJ2-1; D perhaps matches TRBD1 (6 bases). V lost 6 bases and J lost 9, with 12 bases in between. The CDR3 is made up of 11 amino acids. Germline-derived CDR1 and CDR2 are SQVTM and ANQGSEA.

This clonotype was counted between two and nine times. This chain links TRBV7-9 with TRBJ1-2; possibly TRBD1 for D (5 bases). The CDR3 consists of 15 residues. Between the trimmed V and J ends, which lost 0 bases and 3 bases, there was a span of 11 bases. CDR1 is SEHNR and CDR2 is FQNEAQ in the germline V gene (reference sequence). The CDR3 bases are TGTGCCAGCAGCTTAGCGTTATCAGGGCACTATGGCTACACCTTC. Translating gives CASSLALSGHYGYTF.

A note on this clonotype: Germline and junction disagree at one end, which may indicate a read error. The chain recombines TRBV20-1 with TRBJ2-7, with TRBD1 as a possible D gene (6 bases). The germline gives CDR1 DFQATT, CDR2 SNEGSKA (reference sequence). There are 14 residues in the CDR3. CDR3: CSATFRTDIYEQCF. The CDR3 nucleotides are TGCAGTGCTACGTTCCGGACAGACATCTACGAGCAGTGCTTC.

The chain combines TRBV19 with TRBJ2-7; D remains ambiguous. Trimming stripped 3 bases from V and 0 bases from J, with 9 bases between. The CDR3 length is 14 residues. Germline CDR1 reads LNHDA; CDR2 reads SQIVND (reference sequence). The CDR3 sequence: CASSIAESSYEQYF. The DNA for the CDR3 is TGTGCCAGTAGTATTGCGGAGAGCTCCTACGAGCAGTACTTC. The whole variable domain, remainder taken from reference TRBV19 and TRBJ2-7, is DGGITQSPKYLFRKEGQNVTLSCEQNLNHDAMYWYRQDPGQGLRLIYYSQIVNDFQKGDIAEGYSVSREKKESFPLTVTSAQKNPTAFYLCASSIAESSYEQYFGPGTRLTVT.

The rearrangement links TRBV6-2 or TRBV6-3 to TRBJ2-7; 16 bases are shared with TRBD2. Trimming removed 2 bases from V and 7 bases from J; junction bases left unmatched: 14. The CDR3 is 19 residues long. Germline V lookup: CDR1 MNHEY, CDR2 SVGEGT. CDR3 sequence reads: CASSYILAAEGLAGGEQYF. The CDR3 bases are TGTGCCAGCAGTTACATTTTGGCAGCCGAGGGACTAGCGGGAGGGGAGCAGTACTTC.

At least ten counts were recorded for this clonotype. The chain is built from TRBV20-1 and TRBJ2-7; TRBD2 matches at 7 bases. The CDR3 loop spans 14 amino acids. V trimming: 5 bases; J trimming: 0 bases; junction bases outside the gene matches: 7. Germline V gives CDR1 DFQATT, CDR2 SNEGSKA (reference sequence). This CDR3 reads CSAALAESSYEQYF. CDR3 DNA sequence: TGCAGTGCTGCCCTAGCGGAGAGCTCCTACGAGCAGTACTTC.

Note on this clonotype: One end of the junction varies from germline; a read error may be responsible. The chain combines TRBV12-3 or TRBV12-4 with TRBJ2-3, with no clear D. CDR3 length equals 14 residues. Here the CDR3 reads CASSLTSSTETQYF. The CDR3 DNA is TGTGCCAGCAGTTTAACCAGTAGCACAGAGACGCAGTATTTT.

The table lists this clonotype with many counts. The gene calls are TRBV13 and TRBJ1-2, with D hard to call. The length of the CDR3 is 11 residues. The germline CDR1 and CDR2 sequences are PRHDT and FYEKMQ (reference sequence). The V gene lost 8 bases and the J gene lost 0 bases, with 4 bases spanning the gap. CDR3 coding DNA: TGTGCCAGCGCAGCTAACTATGGCTACACCTTC. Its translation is CASAANYGYTF.

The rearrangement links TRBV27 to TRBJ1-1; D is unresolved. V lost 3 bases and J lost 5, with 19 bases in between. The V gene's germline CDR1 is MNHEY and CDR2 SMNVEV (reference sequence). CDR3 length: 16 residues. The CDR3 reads CASSFTSIGFGTEAFF. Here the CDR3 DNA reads TGTGCCAGCAGTTTCACCTCGATTGGGTTTGGGACTGAAGCTTTCTTT.

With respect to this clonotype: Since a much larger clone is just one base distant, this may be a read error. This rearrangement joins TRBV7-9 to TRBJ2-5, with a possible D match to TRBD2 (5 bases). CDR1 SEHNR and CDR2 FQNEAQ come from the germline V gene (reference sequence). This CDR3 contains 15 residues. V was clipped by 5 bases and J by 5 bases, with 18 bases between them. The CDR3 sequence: CASSLRTGYSETQYF. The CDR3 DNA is TGTGCCAGCAGCCTACGGACTGGCTATAGCGAGACCCAGTACTTC.

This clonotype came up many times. The CDR3, as DNA: TGTGCCAGCAGTTACTCTTCAACCGGGGAGCTGTTTTTT. Translating it yields CASSYSSTGELFF. The chain joins TRBV6-5 to TRBJ2-2; D not resolved. Between the trimmed V and J ends, which lost 0 bases and 5 bases, there was a span of 4 bases. The CDR3 consists of 13 residues. In germline, CDR1 is MNHEY, CDR2 SVGAGI.